This T cell receptor (beta chain) was captured by sequencing in a study of blood T cell repertoires in COVID-19. About the study: Specimens from acute and convalescent COVID-19 originated in the United States, Italy and Spain.

Methods used by the authors: Amplification from reference gene primers served as the basis for estimated nucleated cell counts. Repertoires were generated with immunoSEQ multiplex PCR, while TCRdb's copy carries only in-frame clones and drops some. V, J and clone size reflect that table, while D and trimming were determined from the DNA. The sample has roughly 150,000 clones, roughly 80% seen once. The sequence was obtained from a man in his fifties with active or convalescent COVID-19. Sequencing input: peripheral blood.

The CDR3 region is CATRSGSYSYNEQFF. For the CDR3, the DNA is TGTGCCACCAGGAGCGGGAGTTACTCCTACAATGAGCAGTTCTTC. The rearrangement links TRBV15 to TRBJ2-1, with 8 nucleotides matching TRBD2. CDR1 and CDR2 (germline): LNHNV, YYDKDF (reference sequence). V trimming: 6 bases; J trimming: 0 bases; junction bases outside the gene matches: 4. This CDR3 is 15 amino acids long.